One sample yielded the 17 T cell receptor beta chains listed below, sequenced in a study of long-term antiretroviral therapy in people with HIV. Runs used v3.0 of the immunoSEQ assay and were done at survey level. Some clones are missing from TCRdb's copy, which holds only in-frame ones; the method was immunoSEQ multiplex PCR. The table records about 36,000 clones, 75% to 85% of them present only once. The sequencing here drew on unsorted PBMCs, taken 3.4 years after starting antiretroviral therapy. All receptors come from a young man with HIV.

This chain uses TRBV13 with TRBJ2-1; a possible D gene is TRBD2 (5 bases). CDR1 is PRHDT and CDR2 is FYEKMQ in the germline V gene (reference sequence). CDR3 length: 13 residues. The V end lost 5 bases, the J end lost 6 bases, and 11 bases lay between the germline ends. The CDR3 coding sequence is TGTGCCAGCAGCGAAGTGGGAGCCAATGAGCAGTTCTTC. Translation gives CASSEVGANEQFF.

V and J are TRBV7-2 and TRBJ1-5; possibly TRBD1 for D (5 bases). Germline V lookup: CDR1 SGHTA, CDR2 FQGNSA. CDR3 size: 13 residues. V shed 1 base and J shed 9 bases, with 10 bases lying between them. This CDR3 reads CASSLDRGGPQHF. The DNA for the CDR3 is TGTGCCAGCAGCTTAGATAGGGGAGGGCCCCAGCATTTT. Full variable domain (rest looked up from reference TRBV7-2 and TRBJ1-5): GAGVSQSPSNKVTEKGKDVELRCDPISGHTALYWYRQSLGQGLEFLIYFQGNSAPDKSGLPSDRFSAERTGGSVSTLTIQRTQQEDSAVYLCASSLDRGGPQHFGDGTRLSIL.

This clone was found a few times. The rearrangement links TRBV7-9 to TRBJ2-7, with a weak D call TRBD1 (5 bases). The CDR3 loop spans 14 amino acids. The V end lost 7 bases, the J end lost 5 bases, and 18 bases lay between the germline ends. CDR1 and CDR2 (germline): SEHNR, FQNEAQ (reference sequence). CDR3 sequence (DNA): TGTGCCAGCACCCCAGTGCAGGGAAACCACGAGCAGTACTTC. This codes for CASTPVQGNHEQYF. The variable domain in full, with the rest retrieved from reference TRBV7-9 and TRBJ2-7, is DTGVSQNPRHKITKRGQNVTFRCDPISEHNRLYWYRQTLGQGPEFLTYFQNEAQLEKSRLLSDRFSAERPKGSFSTLEIQRTEQGDSAMYLCASTPVQGNHEQYFGPGTRLTVT.

CDR3: CASSVWGLKNTEAFF. The DNA for the CDR3 is TGTGCCAGCAGCGTGTGGGGCTTAAAGAACACTGAAGCTTTCTTT. This chain connects TRBV5-6 to TRBJ1-1, with D possibly being TRBD1 (5 bases). V dropped 4 bases and J dropped 1 base, with 14 bases sitting between them. The germline V gene has CDR1 SGHDT and CDR2 YYEEEE. The CDR3 covers 15 residues.

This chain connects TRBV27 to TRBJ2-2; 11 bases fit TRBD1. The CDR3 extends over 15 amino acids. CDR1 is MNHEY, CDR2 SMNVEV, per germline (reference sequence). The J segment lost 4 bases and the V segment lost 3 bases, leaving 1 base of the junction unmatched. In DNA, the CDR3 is TGTGCCAGCAGTTTTGGACAGGGGGCCACCGGGGAGCTGTTTTTT. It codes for CASSFGQGATGELFF.

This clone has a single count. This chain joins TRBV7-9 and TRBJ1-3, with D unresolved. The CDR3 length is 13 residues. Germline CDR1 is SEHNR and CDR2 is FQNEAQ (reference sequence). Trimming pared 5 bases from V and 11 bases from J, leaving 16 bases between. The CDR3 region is CASSTDRSLSIYF. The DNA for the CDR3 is TGTGCCAGCAGCACCGACCGGAGTCTCTCCATATATTTT.

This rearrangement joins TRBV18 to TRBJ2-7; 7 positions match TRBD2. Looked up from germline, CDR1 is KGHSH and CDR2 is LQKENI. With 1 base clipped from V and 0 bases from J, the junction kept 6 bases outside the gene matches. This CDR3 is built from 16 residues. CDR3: CASSPQGSGLSYEQYF. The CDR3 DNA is TGTGCCAGCTCACCACAAGGTAGCGGGCTCTCCTACGAGCAGTACTTC.

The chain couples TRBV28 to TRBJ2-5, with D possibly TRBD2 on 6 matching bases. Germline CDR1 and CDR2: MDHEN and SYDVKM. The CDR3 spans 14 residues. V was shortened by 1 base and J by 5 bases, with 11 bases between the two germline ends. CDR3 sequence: CASSLSRGWETQYF. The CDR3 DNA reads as TGTGCCAGCAGTTTATCCCGGGGGTGGGAGACCCAGTACTTC.

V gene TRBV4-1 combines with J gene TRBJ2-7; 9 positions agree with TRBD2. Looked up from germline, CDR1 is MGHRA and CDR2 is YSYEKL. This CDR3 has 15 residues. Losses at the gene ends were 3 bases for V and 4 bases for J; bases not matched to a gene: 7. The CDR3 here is CASSHSIAGDYEQYF. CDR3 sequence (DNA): TGCGCCAGCAGCCACTCTATAGCGGGGGATTACGAGCAGTACTTC.

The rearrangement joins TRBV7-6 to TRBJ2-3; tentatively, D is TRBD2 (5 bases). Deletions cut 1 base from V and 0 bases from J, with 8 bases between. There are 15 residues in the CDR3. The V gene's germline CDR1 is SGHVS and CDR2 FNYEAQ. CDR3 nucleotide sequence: TGTGCCAGCAGCTTAGGACTACCTAGCACAGATACGCAGTATTTT. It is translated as CASSLGLPSTDTQYF.

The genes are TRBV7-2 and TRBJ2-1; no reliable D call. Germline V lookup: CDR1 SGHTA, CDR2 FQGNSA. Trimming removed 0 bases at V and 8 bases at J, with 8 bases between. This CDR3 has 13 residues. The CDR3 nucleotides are TGTGCCAGCAGCTTAGCTATGGGCGATGAGCAGTTCTTC. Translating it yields CASSLAMGDEQFF.

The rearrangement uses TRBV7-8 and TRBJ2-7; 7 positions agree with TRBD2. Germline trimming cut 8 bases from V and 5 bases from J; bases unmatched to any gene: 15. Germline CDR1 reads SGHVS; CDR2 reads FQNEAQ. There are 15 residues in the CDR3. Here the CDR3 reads CASLPGLSPLDEQYF. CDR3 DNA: TGTGCCAGCTTGCCGGGACTAAGCCCGTTGGACGAGCAGTACTTC.

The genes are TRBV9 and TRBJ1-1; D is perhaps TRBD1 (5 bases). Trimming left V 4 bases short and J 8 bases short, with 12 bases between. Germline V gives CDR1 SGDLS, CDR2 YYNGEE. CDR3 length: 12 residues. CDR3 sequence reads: CASSPHRTEAFF. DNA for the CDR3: TGTGCCAGCAGCCCCCACAGGACAGAAGCTTTCTTT. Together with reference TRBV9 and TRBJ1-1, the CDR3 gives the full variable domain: DSGVTQTPKHLITATGQRVTLRCSPRSGDLSVYWYQQSLDQGLQFLIQYYNGEERAKGNILERFSAQQFPDLHSELNLSSLELGDSALYFCASSPHRTEAFFGQGTRLTVV.

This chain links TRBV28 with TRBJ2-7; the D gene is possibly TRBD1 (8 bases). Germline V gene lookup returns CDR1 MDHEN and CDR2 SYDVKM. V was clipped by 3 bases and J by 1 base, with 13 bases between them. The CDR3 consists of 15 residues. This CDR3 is CASSFGQGGSYEQYF. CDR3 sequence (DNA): TGTGCCAGCAGTTTCGGACAGGGAGGGTCCTACGAGCAGTACTTC. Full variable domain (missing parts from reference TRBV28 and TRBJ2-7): DVKVTQSSRYLVKRTGEKVFLECVQDMDHENMFWYRQDPGLGLRLIYFSYDVKMKEKGDIPEGYSVSREKKERFSLILESASTNQTSMYLCASSFGQGGSYEQYFGPGTRLTVT.

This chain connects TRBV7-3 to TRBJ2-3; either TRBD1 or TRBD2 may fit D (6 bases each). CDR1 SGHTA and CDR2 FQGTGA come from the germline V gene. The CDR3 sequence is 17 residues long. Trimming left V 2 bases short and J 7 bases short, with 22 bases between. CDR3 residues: CASSLGSGHPGDNTQYF. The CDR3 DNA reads TGTGCCAGCAGCTTAGGATCGGGACATCCGGGGGATAATACGCAGTATTTT.

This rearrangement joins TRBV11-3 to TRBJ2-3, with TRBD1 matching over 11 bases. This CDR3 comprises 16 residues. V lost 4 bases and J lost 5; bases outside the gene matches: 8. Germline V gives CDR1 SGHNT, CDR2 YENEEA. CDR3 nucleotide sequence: TGTGCCAGCAGCTCCCGGACAGGGGGCAGGATAGATACGCAGTATTTT. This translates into CASSSRTGGRIDTQYF.

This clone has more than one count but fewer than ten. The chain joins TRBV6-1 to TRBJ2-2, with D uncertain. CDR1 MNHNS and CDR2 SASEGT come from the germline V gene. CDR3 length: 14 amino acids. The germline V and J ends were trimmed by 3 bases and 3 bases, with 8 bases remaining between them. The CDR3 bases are TGTGCCAGCAGTGAGTCACCCGACACCGGGGAGCTGTTTTTT. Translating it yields CASSESPDTGELFF.